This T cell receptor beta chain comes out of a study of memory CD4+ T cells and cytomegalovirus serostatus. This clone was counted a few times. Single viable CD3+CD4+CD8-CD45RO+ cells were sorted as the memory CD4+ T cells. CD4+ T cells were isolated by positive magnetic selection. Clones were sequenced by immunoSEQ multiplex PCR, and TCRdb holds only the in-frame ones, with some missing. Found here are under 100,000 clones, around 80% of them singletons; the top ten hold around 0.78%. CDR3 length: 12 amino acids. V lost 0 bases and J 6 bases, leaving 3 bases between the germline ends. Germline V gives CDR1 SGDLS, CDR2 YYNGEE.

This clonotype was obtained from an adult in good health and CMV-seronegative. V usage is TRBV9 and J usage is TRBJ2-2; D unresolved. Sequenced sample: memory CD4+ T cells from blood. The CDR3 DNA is TGTGCCAGCAGCGTAGGCCCCGGGGAGCTGTTTTTT. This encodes CASSVGPGELFF.